These 7 T cell receptor beta chains share one sample of origin, sequenced in a study of identical twins. TCRdb ran MiXCR on the 5' RACE reads and lists one entry per CDR3 protein. The repertoire holds about 900,000 distinct CDR3 sequences, 12% seen once, with around 1.5% in the top ten. The sample was also reused in another study, on yellow fever vaccine responses in identical twins.

Source material: PBMCs. All receptors derive from a woman under 30 in good health.

This clonotype was seen a handful of times. This sequence joins TRBV19 and TRBJ2-2, with a tentative D call TRBD1 (6 bases). The germline V gene has CDR1 LNHDA and CDR2 SQIVND (reference sequence). The CDR3 is 17 residues long. V dropped 7 bases and J dropped 1 base, with 19 bases sitting between them. The CDR3 loop reads CASTPGASRVNTGELFF. For the CDR3, the DNA is TGTGCCAGTACCCCAGGGGCGTCCAGGGTGAACACCGGGGAGCTGTTTTTT. Full variable domain (outside the CDR3, taken from reference TRBV19 and TRBJ2-2): DGGITQSPKYLFRKEGQNVTLSCEQNLNHDAMYWYRQDPGQGLRLIYYSQIVNDFQKGDIAEGYSVSREKKESFPLTVTSAQKNPTAFYLCASTPGASRVNTGELFFGEGSRLTVL.

The V and J genes are TRBV18 and TRBJ2-2, with D maybe TRBD1 (6 bases). With 2 bases removed from V and 0 bases from J, the gap between germline ends came to 10 bases. Looked up from germline, CDR1 is KGHSH and CDR2 is LQKENI. This CDR3 has 16 amino acids. CDR3 loop: CASSPMGASNTGELFF. The CDR3 DNA follows: TGTGCCAGCTCACCAATGGGGGCCTCGAACACCGGGGAGCTGTTTTTT.

This clonotype was counted only a few times. The rearrangement uses TRBV7-2 and TRBJ2-7; TRBD2 matches 13 bases. Trimming at V came to 11 bases and at J to 4 bases, leaving 8 bases not matched to a gene. The CDR3 is 14 amino acids. The germline V gene has CDR1 SGHTA and CDR2 FQGNSA. CDR3 sequence: CALRTSGSSYEQYF. CDR3 nucleotides: TGTGCCTTAAGGACTAGCGGGAGTTCGTACGAGCAGTACTTC.

The J gene is TRBJ2-7, the V gene TRBV4-1, with 7 bases aligning to TRBD1. The CDR3 has 16 residues. The ends lost 0 bases at V and 0 bases at J; junction bases unmatched: 5. The germline V gene encodes CDR1 MGHRA and CDR2 YSYEKL. CDR3 region: CASSQEGTVRSYEQYV. In nucleotides, the CDR3 is TGCGCCAGCAGCCAAGAGGGGACAGTTCGCTCCTACGAGCAGTACGTC.

This clonotype came up a few times. The rearrangement joins TRBV5-1 to TRBJ2-1; D is tentatively TRBD1 or TRBD2 (5 bases each). CDR1 is SGHRS and CDR2 is YFSETQ in the germline V gene. Trimming removed 1 base from V and 7 bases from J, with 18 bases in between. The CDR3 has 16 amino acids. CDR3 residues: CASSLSVYEGLNEQFF. CDR3 sequence (DNA): TGCGCCAGCAGCTTGTCGGTATATGAGGGGTTGAATGAGCAGTTCTTC.

This clonotype was detected a few times. The chain combines TRBV19 with TRBJ2-5; 7 bases map to TRBD2. There are 15 residues in the CDR3. V shed 5 bases and J 1 base; nucleotides not matched to a gene: 7. Germline V CDR1 and CDR2: LNHDA, SQIVND (reference sequence). The CDR3 loop reads CASSGSRGSQETQYF. DNA of the CDR3: TGTGCCAGTAGTGGATCGCGGGGGAGCCAAGAGACCCAGTACTTC.

This clonotype was recorded a few times. V and J are TRBV27 and TRBJ2-5; TRBD1 matches 7 bases. In germline, CDR1 is MNHEY, CDR2 SMNVEV (reference sequence). The J segment lost 2 bases and the V segment lost 5 bases, leaving 5 bases of the junction unmatched. The CDR3 contains 14 residues. This CDR3 reads CASSEPGQQETQYF. The CDR3 coding sequence is TGTGCCAGCAGTGAACCGGGACAGCAAGAGACCCAGTACTTC.